The 2 T cell receptor beta chains below were found in one sample sequenced in a study of naive and memory T cell subsets (dated by TCRdb to 2017 to 2019). Libraries were built with UMI-ligation and nested PCR. The reads were generated on an Illumina MiSeq. The beta constant-region primer was an equimolar mix of two oligonucleotides covering both TRBC1 and TRBC2. The public reads were quality trimmed at Q25 with fastp and then assembled into clones with MiXCR by TCRdb, keeping productive beta chains. Each record represents a unique CDR3 protein, reported with the most common genes and DNA among its rows. Across this sample there are some 150,000 distinct CDR3 sequences, with about a sixth seen only once. About 0.15% of the sample comes from the top ten. Input material: naive CD4+ T cells from blood. The cell subset or site label for this specimen denotes: naive T cells, CD45RA high CD27+. Source of these receptors: a human donor in good health.

This clonotype has ten or more counts. V is TRBV20-1 and J is TRBJ2-7; 10 bases align to TRBD1. This CDR3 spans 12 amino acids. Trimming cost V 8 bases and J 5 bases; bases outside gene matches: 6. The germline CDR1 and CDR2 sequences are DFQATT and SNEGSKA (reference sequence). CDR3 region: CSSGDRGDEQYF. The CDR3 DNA sequence: TGCAGTTCGGGGGACAGGGGAGACGAGCAGTACTTC.

This clonotype was found a few times. The chain uses TRBV20-1 and TRBJ2-7; D possibly corresponds to TRBD2 (6 bases). This CDR3 has 14 residues. The V and J ends lost 1 base and 1 base respectively, with 11 bases between them. Germline V gene data show CDR1 as DFQATT and CDR2 as SNEGSKA (reference sequence). CDR3 loop: CSARALAKSYEQYF. Written as DNA, the CDR3 is TGCAGTGCTAGAGCCCTAGCGAAGTCCTACGAGCAGTACTTC.